The 9 T cell receptor beta chains reported below all come from one sample, sequenced in a study of blood T cell repertoires in COVID-19. Assay used: immunoSEQ multiplex PCR; TCRdb lists only in-frame clones, some missing. The table records 200,000 to 300,000 clones, about 89% of them present only once. Source material: peripheral blood. Every receptor here comes from a man aged 40-50 years who had recovered from COVID-19.

This sequence joins TRBV6-5 and TRBJ1-1, with unresolved D. From germline, CDR1 is MNHEY and CDR2 SVGAGI. V dropped 0 bases and J dropped 1 base, with 12 bases sitting between them. The CDR3 runs 16 residues. The CDR3 loop is CASSYSGSSPNTEAFF. DNA for the CDR3: TGTGCCAGCAGTTACTCTGGCAGTTCGCCGAACACTGAAGCTTTCTTT.

This chain uses TRBV28 with TRBJ1-3; tentatively, D is TRBD1 (6 bases). Per germline, CDR1 MDHEN and CDR2 SYDVKM. V was pared by 4 bases and J by 4 bases, with 8 bases between. This CDR3 region has 13 residues. The CDR3 region has the DNA TGTGCCAGCAGTTCAGGGGCGGGAAACACCATATATTTT. Translated: CASSSGAGNTIYF.

This clone has only one observation. The V call is TRBV27, the J call TRBJ1-2; maybe TRBD1 (6 bases). The germline V gene encodes CDR1 MNHEY and CDR2 SMNVEV (reference sequence). Trimming took 3 bases from V and 2 from J, leaving 10 bases between them. The CDR3 sequence is 14 residues long. CDR3 in DNA: TGTGCCAGCAGTTTCGGCAGGGGAAACTATGGCTACACCTTC. As protein: CASSFGRGNYGYTF.

DNA for the CDR3: TGCGCCAGCAGCCAATCGACAGGTCCCTTCTACGAGCAGTACTTC. Its protein product is CASSQSTGPFYEQYF. The genes are TRBV4-3 and TRBJ2-7; a weak D match, TRBD1 (6 bases). The CDR3 contains 15 residues. Trimming pared 2 bases from V and 3 bases from J, leaving 14 bases between. Germline lookup yields CDR1 LGHNA and CDR2 YSLEER.

The gene calls are TRBV5-1 and TRBJ1-2; no firm D call. The CDR3 covers 12 residues. V was cut by 4 bases and J by 8 bases, with 12 bases left in between. CDR1 and CDR2 from the germline V gene are SGHRS and YFSETQ. This chain's CDR3 is CASSTDYEGYTF. CDR3 nucleotides: TGCGCCAGCAGCACAGACTACGAGGGCTACACCTTC.

The rearrangement links TRBV13 to TRBJ2-1; 9 bases align to TRBD2. With V trimmed by 5 bases and J by 8 bases, 22 bases remained unmatched. CDR1 and CDR2 (germline): PRHDT, FYEKMQ (reference sequence). The CDR3 consists of 19 residues. The DNA for the CDR3 is TGTGCCAGCAGCCGATCCCCGCTAGCGGGGCCCCACCCGCGGCATGAGCAGTTCTTC. As protein: CASSRSPLAGPHPRHEQFF.

The gene calls are TRBV10-3 and TRBJ2-1; a weak D match, TRBD2 (6 bases). With 4 bases removed from V and 6 bases from J, the gap between germline ends came to 16 bases. This CDR3 comprises 15 residues. The germline V gene has CDR1 ENHRY and CDR2 SYGVKD. As DNA, the CDR3 is TGTGCCATCAGTGGGGGACTTCCTCAGCCCAATGAGCAGTTCTTC. It specifies CAISGGLPQPNEQFF.

This chain joins TRBV5-6 and TRBJ1-5, with D unresolved. Trimming removed 2 bases from V and 4 bases from J, with 4 bases in between. Germline V gives CDR1 SGHDT, CDR2 YYEEEE. This CDR3 is built from 12 residues. The CDR3, as DNA: TGTGCCAGCAGCTTCGGGAATCAGCCCCAGCATTTT. Translating it yields CASSFGNQPQHF.

This chain uses TRBV9 with TRBJ2-7; 9 nucleotides align to TRBD2. Germline trimming cut 4 bases from V and 2 bases from J; bases unmatched to any gene: 13. The length of the CDR3 is 17 residues. CDR1 and CDR2 from the germline V gene are SGDLS and YYNGEE. In DNA, the CDR3 is TGTGCCAGCAGCAGGGACATTCTGAGCGGGGGGACCTACGAGCAGTACTTC. This gives the protein CASSRDILSGGTYEQYF.